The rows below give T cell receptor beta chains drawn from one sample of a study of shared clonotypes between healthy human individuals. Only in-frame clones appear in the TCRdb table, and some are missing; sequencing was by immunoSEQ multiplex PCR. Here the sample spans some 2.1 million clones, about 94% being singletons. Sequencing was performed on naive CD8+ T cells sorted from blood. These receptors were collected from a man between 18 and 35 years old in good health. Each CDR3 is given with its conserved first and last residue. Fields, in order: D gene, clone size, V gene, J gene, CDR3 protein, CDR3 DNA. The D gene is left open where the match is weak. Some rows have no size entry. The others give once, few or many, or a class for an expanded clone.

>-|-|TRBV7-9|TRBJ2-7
CASSLESGYYEQYF
TGTGCCAGCAGCTTAGAGTCCGGATACTACGAGCAGTACTTC
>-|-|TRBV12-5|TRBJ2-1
CASGSLPYNEQFF
TGTGCTAGTGGTTCCCTACCCTACAATGAGCAGTTCTTC
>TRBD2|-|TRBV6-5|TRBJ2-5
CASSRLAGGQETQYF
TGTGCCAGCAGCAGACTAGCGGGGGGGCAAGAGACCCAGTACTTC
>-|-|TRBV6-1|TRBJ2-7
CASRLASELYEQYF
TGTGCCAGCAGATTAGCATCAGAGCTCTACGAGCAGTACTTC
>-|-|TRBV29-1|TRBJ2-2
CSVVEGSGELFF
TGCAGCGTTGTGGAGGGGTCCGGGGAGCTGTTTTTT
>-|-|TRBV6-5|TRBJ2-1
CASSYYRSAERQFF
TGTGCCAGCAGTTACTACCGAAGTGCGGAGAGGCAGTTCTTC
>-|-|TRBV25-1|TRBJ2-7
CAVRRDSRDEQYF
TGTGCCGTTCGTAGGGACTCTCGGGACGAGCAGTACTTC
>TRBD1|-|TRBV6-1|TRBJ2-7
CASSEGDSFYEQYF
TGTGCCAGCAGTGAAGGGGACAGCTTCTACGAGCAGTACTTC
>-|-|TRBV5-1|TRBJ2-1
CASSLAQGSYNEQFF
TGCGCCAGCAGCTTGGCACAGGGATCCTACAATGAGCAGTTCTTC
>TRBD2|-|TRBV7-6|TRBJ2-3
CASSLYSGRAETPTDTQYF
TGTGCCAGCAGCCTCTATAGCGGGAGGGCCGAAACCCCTACAGATACGCAGTATTTT
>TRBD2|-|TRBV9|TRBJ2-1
CASSSTSGGQNEQFF
TGTGCCAGCAGCTCCACTAGCGGGGGGCAAAATGAGCAGTTCTTC
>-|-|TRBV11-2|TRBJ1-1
CASSENRVLNTEAFF
TGTGCCAGCAGCGAAAACAGGGTGTTGAACACTGAAGCTTTCTTT
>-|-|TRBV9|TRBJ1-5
CASSVDGGVNQPQHF
TGTGCCAGCAGCGTAGATGGCGGGGTTAATCAGCCCCAGCATTTT
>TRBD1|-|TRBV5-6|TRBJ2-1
CASRTGLSEQFF
TGTGCCAGCAGGACAGGGCTATCCGAGCAGTTCTTC
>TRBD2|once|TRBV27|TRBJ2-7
CASRVGLALHEQYF
TGTGCCAGCCGAGTAGGACTAGCGCTTCACGAGCAGTACTTC
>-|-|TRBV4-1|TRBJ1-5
CASSQVVGGYSNQPQHF
TGCGCCAGCAGCCAAGTAGTTGGCGGTTATAGCAATCAGCCCCAGCATTTT
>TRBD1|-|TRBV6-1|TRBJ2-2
CASSKGQGAMSTGELFF
TGTGCCAGCAGTAAAGGACAGGGGGCTATGAGCACCGGGGAGCTGTTTTTT
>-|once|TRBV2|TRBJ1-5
CASRDTGPNQPQHF
TGTGCCAGCAGAGACACAGGCCCCAATCAGCCCCAGCATTTT
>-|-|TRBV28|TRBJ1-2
CASSFFRGNGYTF
TGTGCCAGCAGTTTTTTTAGGGGAAATGGCTACACCTTC
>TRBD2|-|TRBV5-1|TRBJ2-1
CASSLWIAGGPGNEQFF
TGCGCCAGCAGCCTGTGGATAGCGGGAGGGCCGGGAAATGAGCAGTTCTTC
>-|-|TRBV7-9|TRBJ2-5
CASSLRQGQETQYF
TGTGCCAGCAGCTTAAGGCAGGGGCAAGAGACCCAGTACTTC